These 28 T cell receptor beta chains were sequenced from one sample in a study of cytomegalovirus exposure and HLA in healthy donors. PCR used 60 Vbeta primers and 13 Jbeta primers. Only in-frame clones appear in the TCRdb table, and some are missing; sequencing was by immunoSEQ multiplex PCR. The sample consists of some 180,000 clones, 75% to 80% of them appearing once. Material: PBMCs. These receptors came from a female donor in good health and CMV-seronegative.

This chain uses TRBV2 with TRBJ2-7; 7 bases fit TRBD2. The CDR3 totals 16 residues. V shed 1 base, J shed 1 base, and the junction held 7 bases outside the gene matches. Germline CDR1 and CDR2: SNHLY and FYNNEI. The CDR3 DNA is TGTGCCAGCAGTGAAGGGACTAGTGATGGATCCTACGAGCAGTACTTC. Its protein product is CASSEGTSDGSYEQYF.

This clone was seen a few times. V usage is TRBV11-3 and J usage is TRBJ1-2, with a tentative D call TRBD1 (6 bases). The CDR3 is 12 amino acids. CDR1 and CDR2 from the germline V gene are SGHNT and YENEEA. Trimming cost V 5 bases and J 8 bases, with 12 bases left between them. This chain's CDR3 is CASSQGGEGYTF. The CDR3 DNA follows: TGTGCCAGCAGCCAAGGGGGAGAGGGCTACACCTTC.

This sequence joins TRBV2 and TRBJ2-7; D perhaps matches TRBD2 (5 bases). From germline, CDR1 is SNHLY and CDR2 FYNNEI. The V end lost 5 bases, the J end lost 5 bases, and 13 bases lay between the germline ends. The CDR3 is made up of 13 amino acids. As DNA, the CDR3 is TGTGCCAGCAGTAAGGAGGTCGAAAACGAGCAGTACTTC. This sequence encodes CASSKEVENEQYF.

V is TRBV5-1 and J is TRBJ1-2, with 7 bases aligning to TRBD1. Unmatched junction bases numbered 8, after V lost 5 bases and J lost 4 bases. This CDR3 is built from 14 residues. Germline values: CDR1 SGHRS, CDR2 YFSETQ. CDR3 DNA sequence: TGCGCCAGCAGACCTACCGGGACAGCCTATGGCTACACCTTC. It codes for CASRPTGTAYGYTF.

The chain couples TRBV6-1 to TRBJ2-1; 12 nucleotides line up with TRBD1. The CDR3 has 16 residues. The germline V gene encodes CDR1 MNHNS and CDR2 SASEGT. Unmatched junction bases numbered 8, after V lost 3 bases and J lost 8 bases. The CDR3 DNA is TGTGCCAGCAGTGAGCCGCCGGGACAGGGGGCTGATGAGCAGTTCTTC. This translates into CASSEPPGQGADEQFF.

The table lists this clone with a count of one. In the same sample, other DNA sequences code for this CDR3. V is TRBV28 and J is TRBJ2-3; the D is unclear. Germline V lookup: CDR1 MDHEN, CDR2 SYDVKM. The CDR3 has 11 residues. Trimming left V 11 bases short and J 4 bases short, with 10 bases between. The CDR3 nucleotides read TGTGCCTCCTCTCGGGCAGATACGCAGTATTTT. Protein product: CASSRADTQYF.

The chain links TRBV5-1 to TRBJ2-1; TRBD1 might be the D (5 bases). This CDR3 region has 13 residues. Germline lookup yields CDR1 SGHRS and CDR2 YFSETQ. The germline V and J ends were trimmed by 4 bases and 4 bases, with 9 bases remaining between them. CDR3 DNA: TGCGCCAGCAGCGTCGACAGATACAATGAGCAGTTCTTC. Protein: CASSVDRYNEQFF.

This CDR3 reads CATRDRGDGYTF. The CDR3 DNA reads as TGTGCCACGAGGGACAGGGGGGATGGCTACACCTTC. The rearrangement joins TRBV19 to TRBJ1-2; 11 nucleotides agree with TRBD1. V was clipped by 10 bases and J by 6 bases; unmatched bases: 4. The CDR3 loop spans 12 amino acids. Looked up from germline, CDR1 is LNHDA and CDR2 is SQIVND (reference sequence).

Notes on this clone: The junction differs from germline at one of its ends, possibly a read error. The chain couples TRBV7-9 to TRBJ2-5, with D possibly matching TRBD2 (6 bases). The J call may be faulty, since TRBJ2-7 better matches the DNA end. The length of the CDR3 is 14 residues. CDR1 is SEHNR, CDR2 FQNEAQ, per germline (reference sequence). CDR3 DNA: TGTTCCAGCAGCTCGACGGGGGTCTCCTACGAGCAGTACTTC. Its protein product is CSSSSTGVSYEQYF.

The chain carries TRBV7-9 and TRBJ1-4; D might be TRBD1 (6 bases). Germline V gene sequence: CDR1 SEHNR, CDR2 FQNEAQ (reference sequence). The CDR3 has 16 residues. Trimming took 1 base from V and 2 from J, leaving 11 bases between them. CDR3 protein: CASSLVSGQTNEKLFF. Written as DNA, the CDR3 is TGTGCCAGCAGCTTAGTTTCAGGACAGACTAATGAAAAACTGTTTTTT.

The chain is built from TRBV6-5 and TRBJ1-2; the match to TRBD1 covers 7 bases. The germline gives CDR1 MNHEY, CDR2 SVGAGI. CDR3 size: 13 residues. With V trimmed by 6 bases and J by 1 base, 2 bases remained unmatched. The CDR3 sequence is CASSPGGNYGYTF. The DNA of the CDR3 is TGTGCCAGCAGCCCAGGGGGTAACTATGGCTACACCTTC.

The V gene is TRBV7-3, the J gene TRBJ2-7; 12 bases map to TRBD2. V lost 5 bases to trimming and J lost 1 base; unmatched junction nucleotides: 3. The CDR3 has 15 amino acids. CDR1 is SGHTA and CDR2 is FQGTGA in the germline V gene. This CDR3 is CASSPSGGASYEQYF. The CDR3 nucleotides are TGTGCCAGCAGCCCTAGCGGGGGGGCTTCCTACGAGCAGTACTTC. Full variable domain (outside the CDR3, taken from reference TRBV7-3 and TRBJ2-7): GAGVSQTPSNKVTEKGKYVELRCDPISGHTALYWYRQSLGQGPEFLIYFQGTGAADDSGLPNDRFFAVRPEGSVSTLKIQRTERGDSAVYLCASSPSGGASYEQYFGPGTRLTVT.

The gene calls are TRBV4-2 and TRBJ2-3, with a tentative D call TRBD2 (5 bases). This CDR3 is 16 amino acids long. Per germline, CDR1 LGHNA and CDR2 YNFKEQ. With 0 bases removed from V and 2 bases from J, the gap between germline ends came to 12 bases. The CDR3 here is CASSQDQREFTDTQYF. The CDR3 DNA reads TGTGCCAGCAGCCAAGATCAGAGGGAGTTCACAGATACGCAGTATTTT.

A few counts support this clone. J is TRBJ2-1 and V is TRBV7-6, with 8 bases fitting TRBD2. The germline gives CDR1 SGHVS, CDR2 FNYEAQ. Losses at the gene ends were 4 bases for V and 7 bases for J; bases not matched to a gene: 6. This CDR3 region has 14 residues. CDR3 nucleotides: TGTGCCAGCAGCTCGGGGGGGGACTGGAATGAGCAGTTCTTC. It translates to CASSSGGDWNEQFF.

The chain employs TRBV7-6 and TRBJ2-2; 7 nucleotides align to TRBD1. The CDR3 totals 13 residues. Germline CDR1 and CDR2: SGHVS and FNYEAQ. The V and J ends lost 5 bases and 4 bases, in that order; junction bases with no gene match: 1. CDR3 sequence reads: CASSQGVTGELFF. CDR3 DNA sequence: TGTGCCAGCAGCCAGGGGGTCACCGGGGAGCTGTTTTTT. Complete variable domain (other parts from reference TRBV7-6 and TRBJ2-2): GAGVSQSPRYKVTKRGQDVALRCDPISGHVSLYWYRQALGQGPEFLTYFNYEAQQDKSGLPNDRFSAERPEGSISTLTIQRTEQRDSAMYRCASSQGVTGELFFGEGSRLTVL.

Concerning this clone: Other DNA sequences in this specimen translate into the identical CDR3. The rearrangement joins TRBV5-1 to TRBJ2-3, with 11 positions matching TRBD2. The CDR3 is 15 amino acids. From germline, CDR1 is SGHRS and CDR2 YFSETQ. Trimming removed 0 bases from V and 4 bases from J; junction bases left unmatched: 1. The CDR3 here is CASSLALAGADTQYF. CDR3 nucleotide sequence: TGCGCCAGCAGCTTGGCACTAGCGGGGGCAGATACGCAGTATTTT.

This clone has a handful of counts. The V gene is TRBV11-2, the J gene TRBJ2-5; 9 bases align to TRBD1. The J call may be mistaken, given a closer DNA end match to TRBJ2-7. CDR1 and CDR2 from the germline V gene are SGHAT and FQNNGV. The CDR3 loop spans 14 amino acids. The CDR3 loop is CASSFGTGTYEQYF. Written as DNA, the CDR3 is TGTGCCAGCAGCTTCGGGACAGGGACCTACGAGCAGTACTTC.

Only a few counts were recorded for this clone. This rearrangement joins TRBV2 to TRBJ1-6; D perhaps matches TRBD1 (6 bases). The CDR3 runs to 16 residues. The V gene's germline CDR1 is SNHLY and CDR2 FYNNEI. V was pared by 2 bases and J by 0 bases, with 8 bases between. The CDR3 bases are TGTGCCAGCAGTGAAAGGGGGAGCTCCTATAATTCACCCCTCCACTTT. As protein: CASSERGSSYNSPLHF.

The chain couples TRBV6-5 to TRBJ1-4; TRBD1 is a possible D gene (5 bases). The V gene lost 6 bases and the J gene lost 4 bases, with 12 bases spanning the gap. Germline-derived CDR1 and CDR2 are MNHEY and SVGAGI. The CDR3 sequence is 14 residues long. CDR3 in DNA: TGTGCCAGCAGAGAAGACAGTTTTAATGAAAAACTGTTTTTT. Its translation: CASREDSFNEKLFF.

This chain joins TRBV5-1 and TRBJ1-3; D not resolved. Germline V lookup: CDR1 SGHRS, CDR2 YFSETQ. This CDR3 comprises 16 residues. Trimming shortened V by 1 base and J by 0 bases, and 11 bases separated the two germline ends. The CDR3 DNA is TGCGCCAGCAGCTTGAATCCAGGCAGCTCTGGAAACACCATATATTTT. Amino acid sequence: CASSLNPGSSGNTIYF. The full variable domain, in which reference TRBV5-1 and TRBJ1-3 provide the parts outside the CDR3, is KAGVTQTPRYLIKTRGQQVTLSCSPISGHRSVSWYQQTPGQGLQFLFEYFSETQRNKGNFPGRFSGRQFSNSRSEMNVSTLELGDSALYLCASSLNPGSSGNTIYFGEGSWLTVV.

The rearrangement joins TRBV14 to TRBJ2-2; D remains ambiguous. The germline V and J ends were trimmed by 1 base and 2 bases, with 11 bases remaining between them. The V gene's germline CDR1 is SGHDN and CDR2 FVKESK. This CDR3 spans 16 amino acids. CDR3 coding DNA: TGTGCCAGCAGCCAAGGGATTGACTCCAACACCGGGGAGCTGTTTTTT. It translates to CASSQGIDSNTGELFF.

The J gene is TRBJ2-1, the V gene TRBV9; 11 positions agree with TRBD2. This CDR3 comprises 17 residues. The germline V gene encodes CDR1 SGDLS and CDR2 YYNGEE. J was trimmed by 3 bases and V by 3 bases; bases with no gene match: 8. CDR3 loop: CASSAYQLAGVYNEQFF. CDR3 sequence (DNA): TGTGCCAGCAGCGCCTACCAACTAGCGGGAGTCTACAATGAGCAGTTCTTC.

The chain recombines TRBV19 with TRBJ1-2, with 9 bases lining up with TRBD1. Trimming cost V 10 bases and J 0 bases; bases outside gene matches: 12. The CDR3 length is 16 residues. Germline V gene data show CDR1 as LNHDA and CDR2 as SQIVND (reference sequence). The CDR3, as DNA: TGTGCCATTTCAAACAGGGGGCGCGGGACTAACTATGGCTACACCTTC. Translation: CAISNRGRGTNYGYTF.

This clone was found once. This chain uses TRBV5-1 with TRBJ1-4; perhaps TRBD1 as D (5 bases). Germline V lookup: CDR1 SGHRS, CDR2 YFSETQ. The V end lost 4 bases, the J end lost 5 bases, and 9 bases lay between the germline ends. This CDR3 is built from 13 residues. The CDR3 bases are TGCGCCAGCAGCCTGTCAGGGAATGAAAAACTGTTTTTT. Its protein is CASSLSGNEKLFF.

The V and J genes are TRBV9 and TRBJ2-7, with 9 bases that match TRBD2. Per germline, CDR1 SGDLS and CDR2 YYNGEE. This CDR3 region has 14 residues. V lost 4 bases to trimming and J lost 4 bases; unmatched junction nucleotides: 6. The DNA of the CDR3 is TGTGCCAGCAGCCCGCGGGGGGGGAAGTACGAGCAGTACTTC. It yields the protein CASSPRGGKYEQYF.

This clone came up once. The chain's CDR3 is CASILDRGPSEQFF. In DNA, the CDR3 is TGTGCCAGCATCTTGGACAGGGGCCCAAGTGAGCAGTTCTTC. The V gene is TRBV6-6, the J gene TRBJ2-1; TRBD1 matches 9 bases. The CDR3 spans 14 residues. Germline trimming cut 7 bases from V and 9 bases from J; bases unmatched to any gene: 10. Germline CDR1 reads MNHNY; CDR2 reads SVGAGI (reference sequence).

The chain carries TRBV10-3 and TRBJ2-1, with TRBD2 matching 9 bases. The CDR3 contains 12 residues. Germline CDR1 reads ENHRY; CDR2 reads SYGVKD. J lost 9 bases, V lost 6 bases, and 3 bases had no gene match. The CDR3 region is CAIRVAGAEQFF. The CDR3 DNA follows: TGTGCCATCAGGGTAGCGGGAGCTGAGCAGTTCTTC.

The genes are TRBV19 and TRBJ2-5; 12 bases map to TRBD2. Germline assignment: CDR1 LNHDA and CDR2 SQIVND (reference sequence). V was clipped by 8 bases and J by 2 bases; unmatched bases: 6. CDR3 length: 15 amino acids. The CDR3: CASSSGRAPQETQYF. The DNA for the CDR3 is TGTGCCAGTTCTAGCGGGAGGGCCCCACAAGAGACCCAGTACTTC.